This T cell receptor beta chain is from a study of T cells in Graves' hyperthyroidism and ophthalmopathy (dated by TCRdb to between 2019 and 2020). For the study in its entirety: Peripheral blood samples were taken at the time of initial diagnosis, prior to any treatment. According to the paper, TCR Vbeta CDR3 sequencing was carried out on around 140 peripheral blood samples, which came from over 40 ophthalmopathy, under 85 hyperthyroidism and approximately 17 progressor patients. Once sampling was done, hyperthyroidism patients were given methimazole at a starting dose of 30 mg daily, whereas ophthalmopathy patients were given high-dose intravenous methylprednisolone. TCR V-J signatures able to tell the groups apart were searched for in a discovery cohort of approximately 95 patients, of whom 43 had Graves' ophthalmopathy and some 60 had stable Graves' hyperthyroidism. The 100 discovery patients were divided at random into training and test sets in a 7:3 ratio. Thyroid tissue and blood T-cell repertoires from over 5 Graves' hyperthyroidism patients were also compared in the study. An independent validation cohort of around 20 hyperthyroidism patients and more than 15 patients who later progressed to ophthalmopathy tested prospective prediction of ophthalmopathy.

This clonotype was detected many times. Its target antigen remains unknown. One base away there is no much larger clone; base qualities are not given. A patient counted as having stable Graves' hyperthyroidism if no progression to ophthalmopathy occurred over 18 months of follow-up. Hyperthyroidism patients were newly diagnosed, with disease duration under 2 months, and aged 18 to 65 years. Any patient with an uncontrolled infection, another autoimmune disease, pregnancy or lactation was excluded. Diagnoses relied on clinical symptoms, serum thyroxine and TRAb, thyroid ultrasound and orbital computed tomography. PBMCs were separated from 10 ml of fresh peripheral blood using Ficoll-Paque density gradient centrifugation. Total RNA was extracted using Trizol reagent, and RNA quality was assessed on an Agilent 2100 Bioanalyzer. There are 14 amino acids in the CDR3, from cysteine to phenylalanine inclusive. Only the CDR3 portion is preserved as DNA: 42 bases, with reading frame beginning at the first base. V loses 3 bases at its end and J loses 6 bases; junction bases beyond the gene matches: 4. The CDR1 and CDR2 encoded by the germline V gene (reference sequence) are LGHDT and YNNKEL.

TCR beta CDR3 regions were amplified from RNA transcripts. For the first round of RT-PCR on the TCR CDR3, the HTBI primer set was used together with the Qiagen OneStep RT-PCR kit. Libraries were constructed in a second round of multiplex PCR, after which size selection and purification were carried out. Sequencing of the libraries was done on an Illumina HiSeq2000 using paired-end 100 bp reads. The study's processing was this. SOAPnuke was used to process the raw data, throwing out any read that contained adapters or uncalled bases, had a mean Phred below 15, or lacked an exact constant-primer or identifier match. COPE v1.2.5 was used to merge high-quality paired reads, and clonotypes were defined as unique nucleotide sequences. Clonotypes were aligned to IMGT TRBV, TRBD and TRBJ reference segments using MiTCR v1.1. Analysis was restricted to V-J combinations with a frequency above 0.0001, which covered roughly 99% of repertoires. The TCS score was defined as the ratio of F50 (clonal expansion) to E x V (chaos), calculated using BLOSUM62-based TCRdist between CDR3 peptides within each V-J. Welch's t-statistics and random forest reduced several hundred V-J features to fewer than 15, which were used in a naive Bayes classifier (R e1071). TCRdb reworked the public reads: Q25 trimming with fastp, MiXCR clone assembly, productive beta chains retained. One record per CDR3 amino acid sequence lists the most common genes and DNA. The V and J calls and clone size come from TCRdb's table, not from the authors' own analysis. The sample table shows around 200,000 distinct CDR3 sequences, and 15% to 20% are seen once. The ten largest clones add up to about 48% of the sample.

The study at large found these results: In validation, the model predicted progression to ophthalmopathy a median of about 6.8 months before onset, with about 64% sensitivity and roughly 73% specificity. No statistical method was used to set the sample size in advance, and investigators knew the group allocation. A model built on a 13 V-J signature distinguished ophthalmopathy from stable hyperthyroidism, reaching roughly 88% sensitivity and 81% to 83% specificity in cross-validation and 80%/75% in testing. Most expanded thyroid clonotypes (frequency above 0.001) were also detected in blood, suggesting blood repertoires may reflect thyroid immune responses.

The sequence joins TRBV3-1 to TRBJ1-5; TRBD1 fits 8 bases in the junction. Sequenced material: blood. This receptor was obtained from a man aged 40-49 years with Graves' hyperthyroidism. The DNA reads as follows: TGTGCCAGCAGCCAGGCGACAGGGGCTCAGCCCCAGCATTTT. This encodes CASSQATGAQPQHF.